This TCR beta chain was identified in a study of T cell repertoires in cytomegalovirus infection. Study context: A matching HLA type, together with CMV infection, was signaled by public TCR beta signatures. Study results and limitations: Public TCR beta family frequency separated CMV-and-HLA carriers, including in an independent cohort. Ex vivo responses were dominated by HLA-C-restricted CMV-specific TCR beta clonotypes.

There are 14 residues in the CDR3. CDR1 SGHTA and CDR2 FQGNSA come from the germline V gene. Trimming took 5 bases from V and 7 from J; bases not matched to a gene: 2. TCRdb fed the reads into MiXCR, producing one record per CDR3 protein. The data contain 200,000 to 300,000 distinct CDR3 sequences, roughly 10% of them singletons. This clonotype was seen many times. Its antigen is currently unknown. The origin of this receptor is a human donor in good health (CMV status not recorded). Some clones in this sample may be carry-over from other donors' samples. Sequencing input: PBMCs. The V call is TRBV7-2, the J call TRBJ1-6; 10 nucleotides match TRBD1. Here the CDR3 reads CASSGTGANSPLHF. Here the CDR3 DNA reads TGTGCCAGCAGCGGGACAGGGGCGAATTCACCCCTCCACTTT.